One sample yielded the 19 T cell receptor beta chains listed below, sequenced in a study of blood T cell repertoires in COVID-19. Profiling relied on immunoSEQ multiplex PCR, and the TCRdb table lists in-frame clones only, not all of them. This sample has 150,000 to 200,000 clones; about 90% occur once, and the top ten carry roughly 9%. The material sequenced was PBMCs or T cells enriched from blood (not recorded which). The receptors were gathered from a woman younger than 30 who had recovered from COVID-19.

Only a few counts were recorded for this clone. The chain carries TRBV2 and TRBJ2-3; TRBD2 matches 8 bases. CDR1 and CDR2 (germline): SNHLY, FYNNEI. The CDR3 covers 15 residues. V was pared by 7 bases and J by 3 bases, with 9 bases of the junction left unmatched. CDR3 amino acids: CASTPGRGATDTQYF. For the CDR3, the DNA is TGTGCCAGCACCCCCGGGCGGGGGGCAACAGATACGCAGTATTTT.

The chain employs TRBV11-2 and TRBJ2-7; possible D gene TRBD1, 6 bases. This CDR3 has 14 residues. Trimming took 1 base from V and 8 from J, leaving 15 bases between them. The germline V gene encodes CDR1 SGHAT and CDR2 FQNNGV. The CDR3 bases are TGTGCCAGCAGCTTAGGCGAACAGGGATCGAAGCAGTACTTC. It is translated as CASSLGEQGSKQYF.

The chain uses TRBV7-6 and TRBJ1-2; D is possibly TRBD1 (5 bases). The germline V gene has CDR1 SGHVS and CDR2 FNYEAQ. The ends were cut back, 2 bases at V and 5 bases at J, with 9 bases in the middle. The CDR3 spans 13 residues. As DNA, the CDR3 is TGTGCCAGCAGCTTACAGGGATTTTATGGCTACACCTTC. It encodes CASSLQGFYGYTF.

The chain couples TRBV29-1 to TRBJ1-2, with D maybe TRBD1 (5 bases). Looked up from germline, CDR1 is SQVTM and CDR2 is ANQGSEA. The germline V and J ends were trimmed by 2 bases and 7 bases, with 11 bases remaining between them. The CDR3 sequence is 12 residues long. CDR3 loop: CSVERQGSGYTF. The CDR3 nucleotides read TGCAGCGTTGAAAGGCAGGGTAGTGGCTACACCTTC.

The CDR3 sequence: CATSDPGTGGGETQYF. For the CDR3, the DNA is TGTGCCACCAGTGACCCTGGGACAGGGGGCGGGGAGACCCAGTACTTC. This sequence joins TRBV24-1 and TRBJ2-5, with 12 bases that match TRBD1. V gave up 4 bases and J gave up 5 bases; unmatched junction bases: 7. The CDR3 contains 16 residues. Per germline, CDR1 KGHDR and CDR2 SFDVKD.

The chain combines TRBV4-1 with TRBJ1-4, with 10 bases aligning to TRBD1. Germline CDR1 reads MGHRA; CDR2 reads YSYEKL. The CDR3 spans 15 residues. The J segment lost 5 bases and the V segment lost 4 bases, leaving 4 bases of the junction unmatched. The CDR3 spells CASSLSTGGNEKLFF. Written as DNA, the CDR3 is TGCGCCAGCAGCCTGTCGACAGGGGGCAATGAAAAACTGTTTTTT.

The rearrangement joins TRBV19 to TRBJ2-5; 10 positions match TRBD1. In germline, CDR1 is LNHDA, CDR2 SQIVND (reference sequence). CDR3 length equals 15 residues. The ends lost 3 bases at V and 5 bases at J; junction bases unmatched: 6. CDR3 sequence (DNA): TGTGCCAGTAGTATTCAACGGACAGGGGGTGAGACCCAGTACTTC. It yields the protein CASSIQRTGGETQYF.

The chain employs TRBV2 and TRBJ2-5, with TRBD2 as a possible D gene (6 bases). The V end lost 6 bases, the J end lost 5 bases, and 16 bases lay between the germline ends. Germline values: CDR1 SNHLY, CDR2 FYNNEI. The CDR3 sequence is 14 residues long. The CDR3 sequence is CASSLLAGTETQYF. CDR3 in DNA: TGTGCCAGCAGCTTACTAGCAGGCACGGAGACCCAGTACTTC.

Regarding this clone: An end of the junction does not agree with germline; a read error may underlie this. The chain joins TRBV6-5 to TRBJ2-7, with a weak D call TRBD2 (5 bases). CDR1 and CDR2 from the germline V gene are MNHEY and SVGAGI. CDR3 length: 15 residues. The DNA of the CDR3 is TGTGCCAGCAGTTACCGTAGTCCTCAAAGGCTTCCGGGGAACTTC. Translation: CASSYRSPQRLPGNF.

The V call is TRBV2, the J call TRBJ1-2; possibly TRBD1 for D (6 bases). The CDR3 runs 19 residues. V gave up 0 bases and J gave up 4 bases, with 24 bases separating them. The germline V gene encodes CDR1 SNHLY and CDR2 FYNNEI. In DNA, the CDR3 is TGTGCCAGCAGTGAAGCGAACACAAGGGGGACCTTTATATTCTATGGCTACACCTTC. Its protein is CASSEANTRGTFIFYGYTF.

This clone was picked up a small number of times. The sample has other DNA sequences that encode this CDR3 too. V is TRBV7-2 and J is TRBJ2-5; D might be TRBD2 (6 bases). The V gene lost 5 bases and the J gene lost 5 bases, with 9 bases spanning the gap. From germline, CDR1 is SGHTA and CDR2 FQGNSA. The CDR3 contains 12 residues. CDR3 loop: CASSRREETQYF. CDR3 bases: TGTGCCAGCAGCCGACGGGAGGAGACCCAGTACTTC.

The chain's CDR3 is CSVEDLTSGSGDTQYF. The CDR3, as DNA: TGCAGCGTTGAAGATCTGACTAGCGGGAGTGGTGATACGCAGTATTTT. The chain employs TRBV29-1 and TRBJ2-3; 12 bases are a match to TRBD2. V trimming: 0 bases; J trimming: 6 bases; junction bases outside the gene matches: 7. This CDR3 contains 16 residues. Germline values: CDR1 SQVTM, CDR2 ANQGSEA.

V is TRBV28 and J is TRBJ2-3; the match to TRBD1 covers 7 bases. CDR3 length: 13 amino acids. CDR1 is MDHEN and CDR2 is SYDVKM in the germline V gene. The V segment lost 9 bases and the J segment 1 base; nucleotides outside the gene matches: 4. The CDR3 reads CASRGLGTDTQYF. CDR3 DNA: TGTGCCAGTAGGGGGCTGGGCACAGATACGCAGTATTTT.

The chain has TRBV6-1 and TRBJ2-5, with TRBD1 matching 9 bases. From germline, CDR1 is MNHNS and CDR2 SASEGT. V was pared by 3 bases and J by 3 bases, with 8 bases of the junction left unmatched. There are 16 residues in the CDR3. As DNA, the CDR3 is TGTGCCAGCAGTGATTCCGGGACAGGGTTAAAAGAGACCCAGTACTTC. Its translation is CASSDSGTGLKETQYF.

The chain is built from TRBV10-3 and TRBJ1-4; TRBD1 matches 9 bases. Trimming at V came to 0 bases and at J to 8 bases, leaving 4 bases not matched to a gene. The CDR3 is made up of 15 amino acids. Germline lookup yields CDR1 ENHRY and CDR2 SYGVKD. The CDR3 DNA sequence: TGTGCCATCAGTGAGTCACAGGGGGCAGGGGAAAAACTGTTTTTT. Its protein is CAISESQGAGEKLFF.

This clone has just one count. The chain carries TRBV29-1 and TRBJ2-5, with 9 nucleotides matching TRBD1. The CDR3 consists of 15 residues. Unmatched junction bases numbered 5, after V lost 2 bases and J lost 1 base. Germline V CDR1 and CDR2: SQVTM, ANQGSEA. The DNA for the CDR3 is TGCAGCGTTGAATGGACAGGGGCTACCCAAGAGACCCAGTACTTC. Amino acid sequence: CSVEWTGATQETQYF.

The chain recombines TRBV4-2 with TRBJ1-4, with TRBD1 matching 7 bases. Germline assignment: CDR1 LGHNA and CDR2 YNFKEQ. J was trimmed by 0 bases and V by 4 bases; bases with no gene match: 5. The CDR3 has 16 residues. In DNA form, the CDR3 reads TGTGCCAGCAGCCTCGGGACAGAGCCAACTAATGAAAAACTGTTTTTT. Its translation is CASSLGTEPTNEKLFF.

V and J are TRBV28 and TRBJ2-7; possibly TRBD2 for D (5 bases). The germline CDR1 and CDR2 sequences are MDHEN and SYDVKM. This CDR3 has 13 amino acids. The V end lost 10 bases, the J end lost 3 bases, and 16 bases lay between the germline ends. The CDR3 loop reads CATGWSAGYEQYF. The CDR3 bases are TGTGCCACCGGTTGGTCGGCGGGCTACGAGCAGTACTTC.

This clone came up once. The rearrangement joins TRBV2 to TRBJ2-2; D not resolved. Germline loops: CDR1 SNHLY, CDR2 FYNNEI. V was clipped by 1 base and J by 0 bases, with 12 bases between them. The CDR3 totals 17 residues. The CDR3 nucleotides read TGTGCCAGCAGTGAAGAAATATTAGTCACGAACACCGGGGAGCTGTTTTTT. This translates into CASSEEILVTNTGELFF.